Listed below are T cell receptor beta chains from one sample, sequenced in a study of response to subunit inactivated influenza vaccine. TCRdb re-called the RT-PCR reads through MiXCR, storing one row per CDR3 protein. The profile shows 430,000 or so distinct CDR3 sequences, approximately 11% of them singletons. Sequenced material: PBMCs from blood, taken about 40 days after vaccination. These receptor sequences come from a man aged 50 to 60 who received an inactivated influenza vaccine. Each CDR3 is given with its conserved first and last residue. Fields, in order: V gene, D gene, CDR3 protein. The D gene is left open where the match is weak.

>TRBV3-1|-
CASSPDDSYNEQFF
>TRBV4-2|-
CASSPSGGVHEQYF
>TRBV20-1|-
CSARDTQSSYNEQFF
>TRBV5-6|TRBD2
CASSPRVGGYNEQFF
>TRBV6-1|-
CASSEEVGYSYNEQFF
>TRBV11-2|-
CASSLDVIAQEAETQYF
>TRBV7-9|-
CATNGQPSSYEQYF
>TRBV6-8|-
CASTRLGPNIQYF
>TRBV19|TRBD1
CASSTRQGVNTEAFF
>TRBV7-9|-
CASSSQLTPSLGEQYF
>TRBV4-2|TRBD2
CASSQDPSGTLSSYEQYF
>TRBV10-3|TRBD1
CAIQGPNEKLFF
>TRBV27|-
CASSPYRETYEQYF
>TRBV29-1|TRBD1
CSADGQGKTEAFF
>TRBV7-2|-
CASSPTLGVYGNEQFF
>TRBV5-1|-
CASSNQGEQYF
>TRBV18|TRBD1
CASSPGTADYGYTF
>TRBV5-5|-
CASSLGIGSGSYNEQFF
>TRBV7-2|-
CASSFMAPYNEQFF
>TRBV5-1|-
CASSLAVSGESQYF
>TRBV4-1|-
CASSPGQIPYNEQFF
>TRBV12-3/TRBV12-4|-
CASQPGISYNEQFF
>TRBV5-5|-
CASSLRSPHSGGETQYF
>TRBV7-9|-
CASSIGQNVYNEQFF
>TRBV4-2|-
CASSQDTAYNSPLHF
>TRBV7-9|-
CASSLESTGQYF
>TRBV15|-
CATSRVGAGNTEAFF
>TRBV2|-
CASSEVWASYEQYF
>TRBV5-6|TRBD1
CASSSLFYRTGAGNTIYF
>TRBV4-3|-
CASSQDRNTEAFF
>TRBV11-1|TRBD2
CASSSSSGRARVYNEQFF
>TRBV20-1|-
CSASGSYEQYF
>TRBV27|-
CASSIEFPGAGSPLHF
>TRBV20-1|-
CSAWGGGNNEQFF
>TRBV12-3/TRBV12-4|TRBD2
CASSTRTSGGYEQYF
>TRBV12-3/TRBV12-4|-
CASSGRPGVPGTEAFF
>TRBV14|TRBD2
CASSQSVGTSGVIAQYF